This TCR beta chain was found in a study of identical twins. Unique molecular identifiers were present on the cDNA, and a universal primer site came from template switching. MiXCR was run by TCRdb on the 5' RACE reads, yielding one entry per CDR3 protein. The sample holds 510,000 or so distinct CDR3 sequences; about 15% are singletons and the top ten take roughly 0.42%. Study-level results: Zero-insertion analyses could be partly confounded by invariant MAIT and iNKT cells. Conclusions came from cross-sectional statistical analysis, not from following the same donors.

Per the germline V gene, CDR1 is LGHDT and CDR2 is YNNKEL (reference sequence). The CDR3 has 15 residues. V was clipped by 0 bases and J by 5 bases, with 11 bases between them. This clonotype was detected a few times. As yet, its antigen is unknown. These data also formed part of another study, on yellow fever vaccine responses in identical twins. From that paper: Vaccine T cell responses of twins reportedly seemed partly convergent and partly personalized.

This chain joins TRBV3-1 and TRBJ2-1; D unresolved. The receptor's source is a woman aged 18 to 35 in good health. The sequencing input was CD4+ T cells sorted from blood. The CDR3 nucleotides read TGTGCCAGCAGCCAAGACCCCTCCCAGCACAATGAGCAGTTCTTC. Its protein product is CASSQDPSQHNEQFF.